The 20 T cell receptor beta chains listed next were all sequenced from one sample in a study of graft-versus-host responses after intestinal transplantation. TCRdb's table, derived via immunoSEQ multiplex PCR, lists solely in-frame clones and lacks some. Of 35,000 to 45,000 clones in the sample, around 94% were seen once. No antigen has been assigned to these receptors. The sample in question was unstimulated CD4+ T cells sorted from spleen or lymph node cells, obtained before transplant. The source of these receptors is a human donor who was the organ donor for an intestinal transplant.

This chain connects TRBV7-2 to TRBJ1-2; 7 bases align to TRBD1. CDR1 SGHTA and CDR2 FQGNSA come from the germline V gene. CDR3 size: 17 residues. Trimming removed 5 bases from V and 0 bases from J; junction bases left unmatched: 12. The CDR3 DNA follows: TGTGCCAGCAGCCCCGGGAGACAGGGATTGGCTAACTATGGCTACACCTTC. Translated: CASSPGRQGLANYGYTF.

This chain links TRBV6-4 with TRBJ2-1, with TRBD2 matching 8 bases. Germline V gives CDR1 MRHNA, CDR2 SNTAGT. The CDR3 has 14 residues. Unmatched junction bases numbered 6, after V lost 4 bases and J lost 7 bases. This CDR3 is CASSVNGGGNEQFF. In DNA, the CDR3 is TGTGCCAGCAGTGTAAACGGGGGGGGTAATGAGCAGTTCTTC.

CDR3 nucleotide sequence: TGTGCCAGCAGCCCCCAAGCGGGGGCCTACAATGAGCAGTTCTTC. Encoded protein: CASSPQAGAYNEQFF. The rearrangement uses TRBV9 and TRBJ2-1; TRBD2 matches at 8 bases. The germline V gene encodes CDR1 SGDLS and CDR2 YYNGEE. V gave up 4 bases and J gave up 2 bases; unmatched junction bases: 5. CDR3 size: 15 residues.

The CDR3 loop reads CASSPLQGSGNTIYF. In nucleotides, the CDR3 is TGTGCCAGCAGCCCCCTACAGGGATCTGGAAACACCATATATTTT. The V call is TRBV9, the J call TRBJ1-3, with a weak D call TRBD1 (6 bases). This CDR3 has 15 amino acids. V lost 4 bases, J lost 1 base, and 12 bases lay in between. Germline values: CDR1 SGDLS, CDR2 YYNGEE.

The chain links TRBV28 to TRBJ1-1, with TRBD1 matching 7 bases. The CDR3 has 13 amino acids. Germline loops: CDR1 MDHEN, CDR2 SYDVKM. V gave up 6 bases and J gave up 5 bases; unmatched junction bases: 6. CDR3 loop: CASRSGGITEAFF. For the CDR3, the DNA is TGTGCCAGCAGATCAGGGGGTATAACTGAAGCTTTCTTT.

This chain joins TRBV5-6 and TRBJ1-2, with D unclear. Trimming removed 4 bases at V and 4 bases at J, with 8 bases between. The CDR3 is made up of 12 amino acids. CDR1 is SGHDT and CDR2 is YYEEEE in the germline V gene. The CDR3 DNA sequence: TGTGCCAGCAGCCAAGGGCCCTATGGCTACACCTTC. Amino acid sequence: CASSQGPYGYTF.

This sequence joins TRBV7-2 and TRBJ2-3; 8 nucleotides align to TRBD1. Per the germline V gene, CDR1 is SGHTA and CDR2 is FQGNSA. The CDR3 contains 14 residues. V was pared by 1 base and J by 4 bases, with 1 base of the junction left unmatched. The CDR3 here is CASSLVQGADTQYF. The CDR3 coding sequence is TGTGCCAGCAGCTTAGTACAGGGGGCAGATACGCAGTATTTT.

The rearrangement links TRBV5-1 to TRBJ2-3; D could derive from TRBD1 or TRBD2 (6 bases each). Trimming took 1 base from V and 0 from J, leaving 18 bases between them. This CDR3 is 18 amino acids long. Germline CDR1 is SGHRS and CDR2 is YFSETQ. In DNA form, the CDR3 reads TGCGCCAGCAGCTTGTTAGGGGGGAGAACTTATAGCACAGATACGCAGTATTTT. Encoded protein: CASSLLGGRTYSTDTQYF.

V gene TRBV7-9 combines with J gene TRBJ1-6; D gene uncertain. CDR3 size: 16 residues. The V gene lost 1 base and the J gene lost 9 bases, with 16 bases spanning the gap. The germline V gene has CDR1 SEHNR and CDR2 FQNEAQ (reference sequence). The CDR3 DNA is TGTGCCAGCAGCTTAGAGTCCCCGAGGACTGGTTCACCCCTCCACTTT. It translates to CASSLESPRTGSPLHF.

The V call is TRBV5-1, the J call TRBJ2-3; 7 bases are a match to TRBD2. The germline V gene encodes CDR1 SGHRS and CDR2 YFSETQ. The CDR3 contains 14 residues. V was pared by 2 bases and J by 1 base, with 1 base of the junction left unmatched. CDR3 sequence: CASSLGLGTDTQYF. In DNA, the CDR3 is TGCGCCAGCAGCTTAGGACTAGGCACAGATACGCAGTATTTT.

The rearrangement joins TRBV5-4 to TRBJ1-4; the D gene is possibly TRBD1 (5 bases). The CDR3 has 15 amino acids. V lost 1 base and J 6 bases, leaving 13 bases between the germline ends. Germline V lookup: CDR1 SGHNT, CDR2 YYREEE (reference sequence). In DNA form, the CDR3 reads TGTGCCAGCAGCTTGAAAGTGAAAGGGGATGAAAAACTGTTTTTT. Translating it yields CASSLKVKGDEKLFF.

The rearrangement joins TRBV19 to TRBJ2-1; 14 bases fit TRBD2. V lost 5 bases and J lost 0; bases outside the gene matches: 6. The CDR3 covers 18 residues. Germline CDR1 reads LNHDA; CDR2 reads SQIVND (reference sequence). CDR3 region: CASSVRTSGGSSYNEQFF. CDR3 DNA: TGTGCCAGTAGTGTGCGGACTAGCGGGGGGAGCTCCTACAATGAGCAGTTCTTC.

This chain connects TRBV28 to TRBJ1-1; tentative D call: TRBD1 (5 bases). Trimming took off 2 bases at V and 4 bases at J, with 11 bases between the two ends. Per germline, CDR1 MDHEN and CDR2 SYDVKM. The CDR3 has 14 amino acids. In DNA, the CDR3 is TGTGCCAGCAGTTTAATCAGGGATGGCACTGAAGCTTTCTTT. It codes for CASSLIRDGTEAFF. Complete variable domain (other parts from reference TRBV28 and TRBJ1-1): DVKVTQSSRYLVKRTGEKVFLECVQDMDHENMFWYRQDPGLGLRLIYFSYDVKMKEKGDIPEGYSVSREKKERFSLILESASTNQTSMYLCASSLIRDGTEAFFGQGTRLTVV.

The CDR3 DNA reads TGTGCCACCAGCAGAGGAACGGGGGGCGTGAACACTGAAGCTTTCTTT. Protein: CATSRGTGGVNTEAFF. The gene calls are TRBV15 and TRBJ1-1; D perhaps matches TRBD1 (6 bases). The CDR3 has 16 amino acids. V was trimmed by 1 base and J by 0 bases, leaving 12 bases between them. Germline CDR1 LNHNV, CDR2 YYDKDF (reference sequence).

This chain links TRBV4-1 with TRBJ2-3; the match to TRBD2 covers 11 bases. V dropped 0 bases and J dropped 1; count of bases not matched to a gene: 3. The germline CDR1 and CDR2 sequences are MGHRA and YSYEKL. The CDR3 has 17 amino acids. Here the CDR3 DNA reads TGCGCCAGCAGCCAAGATCCGGGACTAGCGGGCACAGATACGCAGTATTTT. It translates to CASSQDPGLAGTDTQYF.

V and J are TRBV27 and TRBJ1-1, with D possibly being TRBD1 (5 bases). V dropped 5 bases and J dropped 2 bases, with 18 bases sitting between them. The CDR3 sequence is 16 residues long. Germline CDR1 is MNHEY and CDR2 is SMNVEV (reference sequence). Here the CDR3 reads CASSPTPPGRNTEAFF. The CDR3 bases are TGTGCCAGCAGTCCTACCCCGCCAGGGAGAAACACTGAAGCTTTCTTT.

The chain carries TRBV30 and TRBJ2-7; 11 bases agree with TRBD2. Germline CDR1 GTSNPN, CDR2 SVGIG (reference sequence). The CDR3 loop spans 15 amino acids. V was pared by 3 bases and J by 6 bases, with 10 bases of the junction left unmatched. As DNA, the CDR3 is TGTGCCTGGAGCCTAACCCTAGCGGGGGGAACCGAGCAGTACTTC. It encodes CAWSLTLAGGTEQYF.

J is TRBJ1-5 and V is TRBV7-2; TRBD1 matches 7 bases. Trimming cost V 5 bases and J 7 bases; bases outside gene matches: 8. The CDR3 extends over 14 amino acids. Germline assignment: CDR1 SGHTA and CDR2 FQGNSA. The CDR3 coding sequence is TGTGCCAGCAGCAAGGACAGGCTGGGGCAGCCCCAGCATTTT. It codes for CASSKDRLGQPQHF.

The chain is built from TRBV28 and TRBJ1-6, with 9 bases identical to TRBD1. The ends lost 6 bases at V and 0 bases at J; junction bases unmatched: 0. Per the germline V gene, CDR1 is MDHEN and CDR2 is SYDVKM. The CDR3 spans 15 residues. CDR3 nucleotide sequence: TGTGCCAGCAGGACAGGGGGCTCCTATAATTCACCCCTCCACTTT. This encodes CASRTGGSYNSPLHF.

The chain recombines TRBV19 with TRBJ1-6, with D unresolved. V was pared by 4 bases and J by 0 bases, with 16 bases between. Per the germline V gene, CDR1 is LNHDA and CDR2 is SQIVND (reference sequence). This CDR3 is built from 18 residues. The CDR3 nucleotides read TGTGCCAGTAGTAGATCTTTCGTGGCGGGCTCCTATAATTCACCCCTCCACTTT. It specifies CASSRSFVAGSYNSPLHF. The whole variable domain, remainder taken from reference TRBV19 and TRBJ1-6, is DGGITQSPKYLFRKEGQNVTLSCEQNLNHDAMYWYRQDPGQGLRLIYYSQIVNDFQKGDIAEGYSVSREKKESFPLTVTSAQKNPTAFYLCASSRSFVAGSYNSPLHFGNGTRLTVT.